Included here is one T cell receptor beta chain sequence, with context. This specimen comes from a study of T cell repertoires in cytomegalovirus infection. V lost 5 bases, J lost 4 bases, and 12 bases lay in between. Germline lookup yields CDR1 SEHNR and CDR2 FQNEAQ (reference sequence). The CDR3 sequence is 15 residues long. Each CDR3 protein gets one entry after TCRdb re-called the reads with MiXCR. Of over 300,000 distinct CDR3 sequences in the sample, 17% were seen once. The receptor was isolated from a human donor in good health (CMV status not recorded). Some clones in this sample may be carry-over from other donors' samples. The chain links TRBV7-9 to TRBJ2-6; D remains ambiguous. Sequences were obtained from PBMCs. The CDR3 protein is CASSPPATGANVLTF. The CDR3 nucleotides are TGTGCCAGCAGCCCGCCAGCCACCGGGGCCAACGTCCTGACTTTC.